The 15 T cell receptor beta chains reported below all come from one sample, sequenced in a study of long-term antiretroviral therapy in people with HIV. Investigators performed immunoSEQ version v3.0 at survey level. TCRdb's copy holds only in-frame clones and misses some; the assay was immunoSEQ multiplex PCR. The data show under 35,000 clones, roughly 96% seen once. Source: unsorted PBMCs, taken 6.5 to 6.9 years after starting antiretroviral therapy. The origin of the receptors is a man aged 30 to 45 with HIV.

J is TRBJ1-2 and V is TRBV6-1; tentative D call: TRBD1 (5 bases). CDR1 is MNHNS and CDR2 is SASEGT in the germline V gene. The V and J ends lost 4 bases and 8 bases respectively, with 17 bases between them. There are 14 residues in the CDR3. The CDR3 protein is CASSVPTGGRGYTF. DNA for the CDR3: TGTGCCAGCAGTGTCCCTACAGGTGGGCGCGGCTACACCTTC.

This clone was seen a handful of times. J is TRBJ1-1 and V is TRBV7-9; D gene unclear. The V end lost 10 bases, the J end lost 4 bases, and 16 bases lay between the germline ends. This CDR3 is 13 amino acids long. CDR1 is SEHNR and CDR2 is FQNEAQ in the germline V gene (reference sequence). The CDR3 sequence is CATGPGLGTEAFF. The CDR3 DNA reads TGTGCCACCGGGCCAGGATTGGGCACTGAAGCTTTCTTT.

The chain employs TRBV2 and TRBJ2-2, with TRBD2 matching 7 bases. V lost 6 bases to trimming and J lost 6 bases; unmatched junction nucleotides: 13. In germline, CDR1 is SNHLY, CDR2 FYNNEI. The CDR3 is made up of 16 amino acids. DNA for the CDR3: TGTGCCAGCAGGGATTCTTGGGGGGGTATGGCCGGGGAGCTGTTTTTT. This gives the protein CASRDSWGGMAGELFF.

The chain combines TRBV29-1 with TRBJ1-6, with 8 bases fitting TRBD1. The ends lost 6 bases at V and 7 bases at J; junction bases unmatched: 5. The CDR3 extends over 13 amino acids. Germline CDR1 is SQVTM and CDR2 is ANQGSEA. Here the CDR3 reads CSVRDRLNSPLHF. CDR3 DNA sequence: TGCAGCGTACGGGACAGGCTAAATTCACCCCTCCACTTT.

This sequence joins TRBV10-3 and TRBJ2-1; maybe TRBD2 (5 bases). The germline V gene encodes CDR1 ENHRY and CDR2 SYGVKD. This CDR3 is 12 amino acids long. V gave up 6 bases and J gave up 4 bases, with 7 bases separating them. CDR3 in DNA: TGTGCCATCAGGGGCGGGTACAATGAGCAGTTCTTC. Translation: CAIRGGYNEQFF.

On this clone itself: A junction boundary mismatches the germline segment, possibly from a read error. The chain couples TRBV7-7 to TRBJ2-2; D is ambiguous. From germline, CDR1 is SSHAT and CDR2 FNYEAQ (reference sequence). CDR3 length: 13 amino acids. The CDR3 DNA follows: TGTGCTAGCAGCTTAGGCGTCGGGGGGGAGCTGTTTTTT. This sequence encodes CASSLGVGGELFF.

The DNA for the CDR3 is TGTGCCAGCAGGACCGAGCAGTACTTC. Its translation: CASRTEQYF. The chain recombines TRBV9 with TRBJ2-7; unclear D gene. This CDR3 spans 9 amino acids. Germline values: CDR1 SGDLS, CDR2 YYNGEE. V lost 5 bases to trimming and J lost 6 bases, with 3 bases between them.

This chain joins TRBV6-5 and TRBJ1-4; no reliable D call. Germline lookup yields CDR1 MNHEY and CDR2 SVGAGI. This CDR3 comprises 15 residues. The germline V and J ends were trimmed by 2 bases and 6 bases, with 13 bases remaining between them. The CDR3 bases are TGTGCCAGCAGTTACGTTCCGGACGGGGATGAAAAACTGTTTTTT. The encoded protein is CASSYVPDGDEKLFF.

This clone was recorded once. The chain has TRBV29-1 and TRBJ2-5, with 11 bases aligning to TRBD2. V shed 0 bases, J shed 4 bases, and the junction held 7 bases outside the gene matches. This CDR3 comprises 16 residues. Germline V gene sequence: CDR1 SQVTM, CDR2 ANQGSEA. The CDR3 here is CSVEDALAGVVETQYF. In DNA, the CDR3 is TGCAGCGTTGAAGATGCACTAGCGGGAGTCGTAGAGACCCAGTACTTC.

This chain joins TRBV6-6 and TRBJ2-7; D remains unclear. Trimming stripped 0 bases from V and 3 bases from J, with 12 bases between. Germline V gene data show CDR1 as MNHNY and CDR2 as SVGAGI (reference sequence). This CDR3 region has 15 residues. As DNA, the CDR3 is TGTGCCAGCAGTTACTCGACCCCAGGATACTACGAGCAGTACTTC. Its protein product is CASSYSTPGYYEQYF.

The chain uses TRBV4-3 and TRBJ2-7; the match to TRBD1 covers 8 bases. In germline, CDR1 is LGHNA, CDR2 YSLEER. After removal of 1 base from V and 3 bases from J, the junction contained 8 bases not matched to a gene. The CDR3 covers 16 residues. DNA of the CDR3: TGCGCCAGCAGCCAAGGGATGACAGGGGCGTACTACGAGCAGTACTTC. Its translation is CASSQGMTGAYYEQYF.

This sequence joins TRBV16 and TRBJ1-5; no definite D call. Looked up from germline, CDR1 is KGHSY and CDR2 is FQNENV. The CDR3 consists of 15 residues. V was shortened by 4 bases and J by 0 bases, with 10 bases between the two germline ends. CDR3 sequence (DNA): TGTGCCAGCAGCCGTCTGGGGTATAGCAATCAGCCCCAGCATTTT. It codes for CASSRLGYSNQPQHF.

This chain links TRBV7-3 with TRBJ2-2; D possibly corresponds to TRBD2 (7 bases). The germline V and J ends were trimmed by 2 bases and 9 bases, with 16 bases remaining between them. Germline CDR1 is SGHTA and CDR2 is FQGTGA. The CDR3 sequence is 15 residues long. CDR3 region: CASSLVGGPERELFF. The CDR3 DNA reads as TGTGCCAGCAGCTTAGTGGGGGGGCCAGAAAGGGAGCTGTTTTTT. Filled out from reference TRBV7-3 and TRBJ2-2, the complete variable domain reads GAGVSQTPSNKVTEKGKYVELRCDPISGHTALYWYRQSLGQGPEFLIYFQGTGAADDSGLPNDRFFAVRPEGSVSTLKIQRTERGDSAVYLCASSLVGGPERELFFGEGSRLTVL.

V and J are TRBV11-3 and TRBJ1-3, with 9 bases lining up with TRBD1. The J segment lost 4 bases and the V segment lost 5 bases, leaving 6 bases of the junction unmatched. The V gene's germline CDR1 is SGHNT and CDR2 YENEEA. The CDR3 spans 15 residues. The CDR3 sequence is CASSPGQGPGNTIYF. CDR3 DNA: TGTGCCAGCAGCCCGGGACAGGGCCCCGGAAACACCATATATTTT. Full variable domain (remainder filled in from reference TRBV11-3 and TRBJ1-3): EAGVVQSPRYKIIEKKQPVAFWCNPISGHNTLYWYLQNLGQGPELLIRYENEEAVDDSQLPKDRFSAERLKGVDSTLKIQPAELGDSAVYLCASSPGQGPGNTIYFGEGSWLTVV.

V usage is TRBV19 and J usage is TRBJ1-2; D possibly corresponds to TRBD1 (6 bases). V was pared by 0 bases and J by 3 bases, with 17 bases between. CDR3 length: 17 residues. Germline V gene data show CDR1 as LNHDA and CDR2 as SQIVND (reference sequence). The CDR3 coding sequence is TGTGCCAGTAGTATAGATCGGGCAGGGGTGGAAGACTATGGCTACACCTTC. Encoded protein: CASSIDRAGVEDYGYTF.